The rows below give T cell receptor beta chains drawn from one sample of a study of CD8+CD57+ T cells in acquired aplastic anemia. TCRdb analysed the reads with MiXCR anew, one entry per CDR3 protein. Here the sample spans approximately 250,000 distinct CDR3 sequences, approximately 80% being singletons. Sequencing was carried out using sorted CD4+, CD8+, or CD8+CD57+ T cells (not recorded which) from PBMCs. The receptors were sampled from a human donor with aplastic anemia. Both conserved end residues are part of each CDR3. Each record gives: D gene, V gene, clone size, J gene, CDR3 length, CDR3 DNA, CDR3 protein. The D gene is left open where the match is weak. Clone size is given for some rows only: seen once, a few or many times, or a class if the clone is expanded.

d_call: NA
v_call: TRBV7-3
clone_size: NA
j_call: TRBJ2-7
cdr3_length: 14
cdr3_nt: TGTGCCACCACCGGAGGGAGCCTCGCCTATGAGGAGTACTTC
cdr3_aa: CATTGGSLAYEEYF

d_call: NA
v_call: TRBV7-2
clone_size: few
j_call: TRBJ2-3
cdr3_length: 13
cdr3_nt: TGTGCCAGCAGCTTAGCCCCCACTGCTACGAAGTATTTT
cdr3_aa: CASSLAPTATKYF

d_call: NA
v_call: TRBV5-4
clone_size: NA
j_call: TRBJ1-1
cdr3_length: 15
cdr3_nt: TGTGCCAGCAGCTTGGGTGAGTTGAGGAGCGCTGAAGCTTTCTTT
cdr3_aa: CASSLGELRSAEAFF

d_call: NA
v_call: TRBV10-3
clone_size: few
j_call: TRBJ2-3
cdr3_length: 13
cdr3_nt: TGTGCCATCAGTGATACTGGCACAGATACGCAGTATTTT
cdr3_aa: CAISDTGTDTQYF

d_call: NA
v_call: TRBV7-9
clone_size: NA
j_call: TRBJ2-5
cdr3_length: 14
cdr3_nt: TGTGCCAGCAGCAGACAATCAGACCAAGAGACCCAGTACTTC
cdr3_aa: CASSRQSDQETQYF

d_call: TRBD1
v_call: TRBV9
clone_size: NA
j_call: TRBJ1-1
cdr3_length: 15
cdr3_nt: TGTGCCAGCAGCGGGACAGGGGACACGAAAACTGTCTCTTTCTTT
cdr3_aa: CASSGTGDTKTVSFF

d_call: NA
v_call: TRBV7-2
clone_size: NA
j_call: TRBJ2-3
cdr3_length: 13
cdr3_nt: TGTGCCAGCAGCTTCGGTGCAACAGGTACAGCCCTTTTC
cdr3_aa: CASSFGATGTALF

d_call: TRBD2
v_call: TRBV7-8
clone_size: NA
j_call: TRBJ2-1
cdr3_length: 15
cdr3_nt: TGTGCCAGCAGTATGGGGGGGGAACCCTATAATGAGCAGTTCTTC
cdr3_aa: CASSMGGEPYNEQFF

d_call: NA
v_call: TRBV11-3
clone_size: few
j_call: TRBJ1-1
cdr3_length: 14
cdr3_nt: TGTGCCAGCAGCTTAACGCCAGCGGCCCTTGAAGCTTTCTTT
cdr3_aa: CASSLTPAALEAFF

d_call: NA
v_call: TRBV11-1
clone_size: NA
j_call: TRBJ2-5
cdr3_length: 15
cdr3_nt: TGTGCCAGCAGCCAAGGCCTTGCAGCGCCAAGAACCCAGTACTTC
cdr3_aa: CASSQGLAAPRTQYF

d_call: NA
v_call: TRBV15
clone_size: NA
j_call: TRBJ1-5
cdr3_length: 14
cdr3_nt: TGTGCCAGCAGTGAAGGCTATAGCAAACAGACCCAGCATTTT
cdr3_aa: CASSEGYSKQTQHF

d_call: NA
v_call: TRBV9
clone_size: few
j_call: TRBJ1-1
cdr3_length: 15
cdr3_nt: TGTGCCAGCAGCGGAGAAGGGGACCCGAAGGATGGCTCTTTCTTT
cdr3_aa: CASSGEGDPKDGSFF

d_call: NA
v_call: TRBV2
clone_size: NA
j_call: TRBJ2-3
cdr3_length: 14
cdr3_nt: TGTGCCAGCCTCGGTGACGGGTGGACAGATACGCAGTATTTT
cdr3_aa: CASLGDGWTDTQYF

d_call: NA
v_call: TRBV10-1
clone_size: few
j_call: TRBJ1-6
cdr3_length: 15
cdr3_nt: TGCGCCAGCACTCGGGACCCCATCTATAATTCACCCCTCCACTTT
cdr3_aa: CASTRDPIYNSPLHF

d_call: NA
v_call: TRBV29-1
clone_size: NA
j_call: TRBJ2-2
cdr3_length: 13
cdr3_nt: TGCAGCGTCGATAGGACAGCCGCGGGGGAGCTGTTTTTT
cdr3_aa: CSVDRTAAGELFF

d_call: TRBD2
v_call: TRBV2
clone_size: once
j_call: TRBJ2-3
cdr3_length: 14
cdr3_nt: TGTGCCAGCGGGGTAGCGGGAGCTGATACGCAGCAGTATTTT
cdr3_aa: CASGVAGADTQQYF

d_call: TRBD1
v_call: TRBV9
clone_size: few
j_call: TRBJ2-3
cdr3_length: 15
cdr3_nt: TGTGCCAGCAGCGTAGGGGGACAGACCCAGGATACGCAGTATTTT
cdr3_aa: CASSVGGQTQDTQYF

d_call: TRBD1
v_call: TRBV5-1
clone_size: NA
j_call: TRBJ1-2
cdr3_length: 14
cdr3_nt: TGCGCCAGCAGCCCCCTGGACAGGGGAAATGGCTACACCTTC
cdr3_aa: CASSPLDRGNGYTF

d_call: NA
v_call: TRBV9
clone_size: NA
j_call: TRBJ1-1
cdr3_length: 15
cdr3_nt: TGTGCCAGCAGCCTCCAGGAGGCGATGAACACTGAAGCTTTCTTT
cdr3_aa: CASSLQEAMNTEAFF

d_call: NA
v_call: TRBV7-3
clone_size: NA
j_call: TRBJ2-1
cdr3_length: 22
cdr3_nt: NA
cdr3_aa: CDSSFYICSAQGLSHSYNEQFF

d_call: NA
v_call: TRBV9
clone_size: NA
j_call: TRBJ2-2
cdr3_length: 15
cdr3_nt: TGTGCCAGCAGCGTTGGGACCGCCCGAAATGAGCCCCTGTTTTTT
cdr3_aa: CASSVGTARNEPLFF

d_call: NA
v_call: TRBV5-6
clone_size: NA
j_call: TRBJ2-1
cdr3_length: 15
cdr3_nt: TGTGCCAGCAGCGGAGCTCGGACTTCTTCCAATGAGCAGTTCTTC
cdr3_aa: CASSGARTSSNEQFF

d_call: NA
v_call: TRBV9
clone_size: NA
j_call: TRBJ1-1
cdr3_length: 17
cdr3_nt: TGTGCCAGCAGCGGGGGGGACCGGAGGGATCGGCCCCCTGAAGCTTTCTTT
cdr3_aa: CASSGGDRRDRPPEAFF

d_call: NA
v_call: TRBV20-1
clone_size: NA
j_call: TRBJ1-1
cdr3_length: 15
cdr3_nt: TGCAGTGCTAGTAGTGGGGGCAGCAACAACACTGAAGCTTTCTTT
cdr3_aa: CSASSGGSNNTEAFF

d_call: NA
v_call: TRBV7-2
clone_size: NA
j_call: TRBJ1-2
cdr3_length: 16
cdr3_nt: TGTGCCAGCAGCTTTACTAGCGCCGTGAGCAGATCTTCGTACACCTTC
cdr3_aa: CASSFTSAVSRSSYTF

d_call: NA
v_call: TRBV7-9
clone_size: NA
j_call: TRBJ2-6
cdr3_length: 16
cdr3_nt: TGTGCCAGCAGCTTAGCCCACGGGACAAAAGAGACCCAGCCGACTTTC
cdr3_aa: CASSLAHGTKETQPTF

d_call: TRBD1
v_call: TRBV7-2
clone_size: NA
j_call: TRBJ1-5
cdr3_length: 14
cdr3_nt: TGTGCCAGCAGCCTGGGACAGCTCAATCAGCCCCAGCATTTT
cdr3_aa: CASSLGQLNQPQHF

d_call: NA
v_call: TRBV5-4
clone_size: NA
j_call: TRBJ1-2
cdr3_length: 13
cdr3_nt: TGTGCCAGCAGCTTTGATAGGGGAGGTGGCTACACCTTC
cdr3_aa: CASSFDRGGGYTF

d_call: TRBD1
v_call: TRBV7-9
clone_size: NA
j_call: TRBJ2-3
cdr3_length: 15
cdr3_nt: TGTGCCAGCAGCTTGACAGGGAACAGGACAGCTACGCAGTATTTT
cdr3_aa: CASSLTGNRTATQYF

d_call: TRBD1
v_call: TRBV7-3
clone_size: NA
j_call: TRBJ1-1
cdr3_length: 15
cdr3_nt: TGTGCCAGCAGGTTAGATCTGACAGGGAACACTGACGCTTTCTTC
cdr3_aa: CASRLDLTGNTDAFF

d_call: NA
v_call: TRBV7-4
clone_size: NA
j_call: TRBJ2-2
cdr3_length: 14
cdr3_nt: TGTGCCAGCAGCTGGAAGGGGGGCACCGGGGAGCTGTTTTTT
cdr3_aa: CASSWKGGTGELFF

d_call: NA
v_call: TRBV3-1
clone_size: NA
j_call: TRBJ1-1
cdr3_length: 14
cdr3_nt: TGTGCCAGCAGCCAATCTTGGGTGAACACTGAAGCTTTCTTT
cdr3_aa: CASSQSWVNTEAFF

d_call: NA
v_call: TRBV5-5
clone_size: NA
j_call: TRBJ2-3
cdr3_length: 13
cdr3_nt: TGCGCCAGCAGCGACGGGCTTGCAGATACGCAGTATTTT
cdr3_aa: CASSDGLADTQYF

d_call: NA
v_call: TRBV19
clone_size: NA
j_call: TRBJ1-5
cdr3_length: 12
cdr3_nt: TGTGCCAGTAGGGATGGGAATCAGCCCCAGCATTTT
cdr3_aa: CASRDGNQPQHF

d_call: TRBD1
v_call: TRBV9
clone_size: NA
j_call: TRBJ1-2
cdr3_length: 16
cdr3_nt: TGTGCCAGCAGCCCCGGACAGGGGACGGAACGGGACGGCTACACCTTC
cdr3_aa: CASSPGQGTERDGYTF

d_call: NA
v_call: TRBV20-1
clone_size: NA
j_call: TRBJ2-5
cdr3_length: 12
cdr3_nt: TGCAGTGCTAGCTCGGGGAGGGAGACCCAGTACTTC
cdr3_aa: CSASSGRETQYF

d_call: NA
v_call: TRBV10-3
clone_size: NA
j_call: TRBJ1-5
cdr3_length: 15
cdr3_nt: TGTGCCATCAGCCAGGGGTACGTTAAACATCAGCCCGAGCATTTT
cdr3_aa: CAISQGYVKHQPEHF

d_call: NA
v_call: TRBV10-1
clone_size: NA
j_call: TRBJ2-7
cdr3_length: 14
cdr3_nt: TGCGCCAGCAAGTTCACGGGGGACAAATACGAGCAGTACTTC
cdr3_aa: CASKFTGDKYEQYF

d_call: NA
v_call: TRBV2
clone_size: NA
j_call: TRBJ2-1
cdr3_length: 11
cdr3_nt: TGTGCCAGCGCCTGGGCGGGCGAGCAGACCTTC
cdr3_aa: CASAWAGEQTF

d_call: NA
v_call: TRBV2
clone_size: once
j_call: TRBJ2-1
cdr3_length: 13
cdr3_nt: TGCGCCAGCAGCCCCGGACGGACAGATACGCAGTTCTTC
cdr3_aa: CASSPGRTDTQFF

d_call: NA
v_call: TRBV7-2
clone_size: NA
j_call: TRBJ2-1
cdr3_length: 14
cdr3_nt: TGTGCCAGCAGCTTGGTGCCAGGCCCCAATGAGCAGTTCTTC
cdr3_aa: CASSLVPGPNEQFF

d_call: NA
v_call: TRBV15
clone_size: NA
j_call: TRBJ2-1
cdr3_length: 15
cdr3_nt: TGTGCCACCAGCGGGGCTGGAACTTCGGGCAATGAGCAGTTCTTC
cdr3_aa: CATSGAGTSGNEQFF

d_call: TRBD2
v_call: TRBV7-2
clone_size: NA
j_call: TRBJ2-1
cdr3_length: 15
cdr3_nt: TGTGCCAGCAGCTTTGAAAGAAGCGGGGGTACTACAATGTTCTTC
cdr3_aa: CASSFERSGGTTMFF

d_call: NA
v_call: TRBV10-3
clone_size: NA
j_call: TRBJ2-1
cdr3_length: 16
cdr3_nt: TGTGCCATCAGCCAGGGGGGCGGAGACGGTCAGGATGAGAAGTTCTTC
cdr3_aa: CAISQGGGDGQDEKFF

d_call: TRBD1
v_call: TRBV12-3/TRBV12-4
clone_size: few
j_call: TRBJ2-4
cdr3_length: 12
cdr3_nt: TGTGCCAGCAGGAGGGACAGGGGGATTCAGTACTTC
cdr3_aa: CASRRDRGIQYF

d_call: NA
v_call: TRBV11-3
clone_size: NA
j_call: TRBJ2-1
cdr3_length: 17
cdr3_nt: TGTGCCAGCAGCTTCCGCCCGACAGAGGCCCTATCCCATGAGCAGTTCTTC
cdr3_aa: CASSFRPTEALSHEQFF

d_call: NA
v_call: TRBV20-1
clone_size: NA
j_call: TRBJ1-5
cdr3_length: 13
cdr3_nt: TGCAGTGCTAGATACGGGGCTGGTCAGCCCCAGCATTTT
cdr3_aa: CSARYGAGQPQHF

d_call: NA
v_call: TRBV7-2
clone_size: NA
j_call: TRBJ1-1
cdr3_length: 14
cdr3_nt: TGTGCCAGCAGTGACTTGAATGGAGGCACTGAAGCTTTCTTT
cdr3_aa: CASSDLNGGTEAFF

d_call: TRBD2
v_call: TRBV14
clone_size: NA
j_call: TRBJ2-6
cdr3_length: 17
cdr3_nt: TGTGCCAGCACCCTCGCCGGGGGGTCAACTAATGAAAACGTCCTGACTTTC
cdr3_aa: CASTLAGGSTNENVLTF

d_call: NA
v_call: TRBV7-2
clone_size: NA
j_call: TRBJ1-1
cdr3_length: 14
cdr3_nt: TGTGCCAGCAGCGTGACAGCTTTGAACACTGAAGCTTTCTTT
cdr3_aa: CASSVTALNTEAFF

d_call: NA
v_call: TRBV7-9
clone_size: NA
j_call: TRBJ1-2
cdr3_length: 16
cdr3_nt: TGTGCCAGCAGCTCGGGGCAGGGAGAAGGGAACTATGGCTACACCTTC
cdr3_aa: CASSSGQGEGNYGYTF

d_call: NA
v_call: TRBV7-8
clone_size: NA
j_call: TRBJ1-1
cdr3_length: 15
cdr3_nt: TGTGCCAGCAGCTTAGGGGGAGCAGCCGACACTGAAGCTTTCTTT
cdr3_aa: CASSLGGAADTEAFF

d_call: NA
v_call: TRBV11-2
clone_size: NA
j_call: TRBJ2-1
cdr3_length: 13
cdr3_nt: TGTGCCAGCAGCGGTTATGGGATCCATGAGCAGTTCTTC
cdr3_aa: CASSGYGIHEQFF